What follows is one TCR beta chain and its context. There is no known antigen for this receptor. No base quality information exists; no much larger clone differs at one position. The immunoSEQ Assay, which uses bias-controlled multiplex PCR amplification of genomic DNA, was used to profile TCRbeta CDR3 regions. In the paper's pipeline: To quantify the absolute abundance of each unique TCRbeta CDR3 region, the sequences were collapsed and filtered. Two models were used to test differential abundance: a binomial model (Fisher-equivalent) and a beta-binomial model that adds time-dependent variance fitted from healthy donors. Clones with fewer than 5 combined templates were excluded, and clones with Benjamini-Hochberg FDR below 0.01 were called differentially abundant. The form v = (b*log(k)+a)^2 was used to model beta-binomial variance as a function of total template count across the two samples. The table comes from immuneACCESS by way of TCRdb, which keeps in-frame sequences with V and J called. Part of the clones is missing from these tables; in studies checked, under half for an unresolved V gene and the rest for unknown reasons. V and J calls plus clone size are reproduced from that table; the DNA served to infer D and trimming. The sample yields 70,000 to 95,000 clones; about 87% were counted once. The top ten hold 7% to 8.5% of the sample.

This sample is part of a study of identifying expanded T cells in peripheral blood (dated by TCRdb to between 2018 and 2021). About the study as a whole: Four technical replicates, made by sequencing separate aliquots from the same pool of genomic DNA, were compared pairwise. Paper-wide results and their limitations: Across all healthy-donor time intervals, the beta-binomial model significantly lowered both the number of clones called differentially abundant and the false-positive rate. Between technical replicates the binomial model flagged 0.9 to 1.5 differentially abundant clones, whereas over roughly 2 weeks the binomial model flagged about 15 and over approximately 4 weeks 19 to 20. Across all healthy donors, variance in clone template counts between roughly 2-week samples was found to increase significantly with total template count. The authors expected that over much longer intervals, such as months to years, biological variance in healthy repertoires might increase even further.

During the collection period, no immune events, such as infections, were documented for the healthy donors. Time-dependent variance in a beta-binomial model of T-cell clone differential abundance was calibrated using healthy-donor blood repertoires as a training cohort. The training cohort was composed of roughly 10 healthy donors, 3 female and 7 male. On average the donors were approximately 40 years old, and their ages spanned 29 to 64 years. Obtained from a commercial supplier, whole blood was collected from each healthy donor at three time points set around two weeks apart. For immunosequencing, genomic DNA was extracted from unsorted whole blood. Source material: blood. This sequence was found in a person aged 18 to 75 in good health.

The DNA sequence is given as TGTGCCAGCAGCTCGATTTTGGACAGGTCTGGCTACACCTTC. It codes for CASSSILDRSGYTF. The chain is encoded by TRBV5-4 joined to TRBJ1-2; 7 bases in between match TRBD1. The germline V and J ends show losses of 3 bases and 7 bases respectively, and no gene match explains 9 bases of the junction. CDR1 and CDR2 are read off the germline V gene (reference sequence) as SGHNT and YYREEE. Including cysteine and phenylalanine, the CDR3 has 14 amino acids. Only the CDR3 region is kept as DNA, spanning 42 bases read in frame from base 1.